This T cell receptor beta chain comes out of a study of cytomegalovirus exposure and HLA in healthy donors. General study findings and limits: Accurate prediction of most subjects' HLA-A and HLA-B alleles from TCR beta sequences was reported. A later analysis found most CMV-associated TCR beta chains apparently HLA-restricted. CMV serostatus was the sole immune exposure information available.

CDR1 MNHEY and CDR2 SMNVEV come from the germline V gene (reference sequence). The CDR3 is 15 amino acids. In regard to this clone: Its antigen remains unknown.

Researchers ran the PCR with 60 Vbeta and 13 Jbeta primers. Profiled with immunoSEQ multiplex PCR; TCRdb holds only in-frame clones, not every one. This sample has about 97,000 clones, with about three fifths found just once. The V and J genes are TRBV27 and TRBJ2-5; tentatively, D is TRBD1 (5 bases). The DNA end is more similar to TRBJ2-7, so the J call may be wrong. This TCR was recovered from a human donor in good health. The sequencing input was PBMCs. As DNA, the CDR3 is TGTGCCAGCAGGCCCATTGGCGTAGGGGTCTACGAGCAGTACTTC. It translates to CASRPIGVGVYEQYF.